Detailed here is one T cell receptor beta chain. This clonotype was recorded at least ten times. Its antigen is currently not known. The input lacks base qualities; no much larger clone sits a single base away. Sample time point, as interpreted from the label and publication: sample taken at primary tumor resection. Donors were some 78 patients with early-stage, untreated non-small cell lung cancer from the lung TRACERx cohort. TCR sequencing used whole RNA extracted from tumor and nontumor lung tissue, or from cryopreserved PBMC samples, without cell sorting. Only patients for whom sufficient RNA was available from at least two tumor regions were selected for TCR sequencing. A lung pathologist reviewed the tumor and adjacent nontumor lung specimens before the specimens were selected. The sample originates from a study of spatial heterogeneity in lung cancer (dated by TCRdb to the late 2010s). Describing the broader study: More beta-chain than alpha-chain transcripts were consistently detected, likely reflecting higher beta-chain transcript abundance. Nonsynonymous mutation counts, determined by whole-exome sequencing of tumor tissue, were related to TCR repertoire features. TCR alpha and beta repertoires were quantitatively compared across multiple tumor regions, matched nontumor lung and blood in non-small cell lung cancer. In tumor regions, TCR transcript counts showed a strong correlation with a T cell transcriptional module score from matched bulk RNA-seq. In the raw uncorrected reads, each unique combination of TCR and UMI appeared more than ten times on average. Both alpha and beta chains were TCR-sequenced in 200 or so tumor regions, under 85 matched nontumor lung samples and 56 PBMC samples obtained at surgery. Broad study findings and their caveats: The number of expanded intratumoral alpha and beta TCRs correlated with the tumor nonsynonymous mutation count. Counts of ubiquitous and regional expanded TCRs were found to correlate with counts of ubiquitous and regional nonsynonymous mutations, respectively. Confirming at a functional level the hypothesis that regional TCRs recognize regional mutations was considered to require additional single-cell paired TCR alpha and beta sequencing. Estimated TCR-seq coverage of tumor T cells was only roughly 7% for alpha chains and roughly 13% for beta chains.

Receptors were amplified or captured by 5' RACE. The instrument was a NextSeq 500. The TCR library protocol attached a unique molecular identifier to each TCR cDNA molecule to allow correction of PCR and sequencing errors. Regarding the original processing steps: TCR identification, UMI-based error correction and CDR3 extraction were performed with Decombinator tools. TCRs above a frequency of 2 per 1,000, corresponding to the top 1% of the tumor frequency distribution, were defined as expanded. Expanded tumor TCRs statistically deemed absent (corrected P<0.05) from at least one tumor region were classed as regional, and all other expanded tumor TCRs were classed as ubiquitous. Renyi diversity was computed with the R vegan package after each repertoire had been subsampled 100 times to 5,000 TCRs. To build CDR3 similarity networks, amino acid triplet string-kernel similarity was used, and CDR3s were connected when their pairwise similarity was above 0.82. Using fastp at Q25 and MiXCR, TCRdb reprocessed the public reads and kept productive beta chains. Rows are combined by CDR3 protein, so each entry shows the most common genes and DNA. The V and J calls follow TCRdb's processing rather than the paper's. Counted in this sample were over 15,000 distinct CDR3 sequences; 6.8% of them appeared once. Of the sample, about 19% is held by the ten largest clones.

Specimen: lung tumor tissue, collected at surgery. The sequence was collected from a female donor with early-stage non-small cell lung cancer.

The nucleotide sequence reads TGTGCCAGCACCATCGTTGGCAGGGGGTCCGGGGAGCTGTTTTTT. This gives the protein CASTIVGRGSGELFF. Recombination linked TRBV11-2 to TRBJ2-2; 7 middle bases align to TRBD1. CDR1 and CDR2 are read off the germline V gene as SGHAT and FQNNGV. At the junction V is shortened by 7 bases and J by 6 bases; bases outside the gene matches: 11. The CDR3 contains 15 residues, cysteine and phenylalanine counted. Only the CDR3 portion is preserved as DNA: 45 bases, with reading frame beginning at the first base.